This T cell receptor (beta chain) was retrieved from a study of Graves' ophthalmopathy and Graves' hyperthyroidism. At the level of the study: A follow-up of 18 months without ophthalmopathy meant that hyperthyroidism was stable.

This clonotype was picked up many times. The authors amplified TCR beta CDR3 regions from RNA transcripts. The workflow started with a first-round RT-PCR run with HTBI primers and then moved on to a second-round multiplex PCR. TCRdb independently ran MiXCR on the multiplex PCR reads; one entry per CDR3 protein. The data show 450,000 to 600,000 distinct CDR3 sequences, with 35% to 40% seen just once and 4% to 5% held by the top ten. Germline CDR1 reads SGHRS; CDR2 reads YFSETQ. The CDR3 runs to 14 residues. The germline V and J ends were trimmed by 4 bases and 4 bases, with 11 bases remaining between them.

The chain uses TRBV5-1 and TRBJ2-2, with unresolved D. The specimen sequenced was peripheral blood or thyroid tissue (not recorded which). This receptor was identified in an adult man with Graves' hyperthyroidism. The CDR3 region has the DNA TGCGCCAGCAGCCTACTTCAAGTCACCGGGGAGCTGTTTTTT. Residues: CASSLLQVTGELFF. The entire variable domain, with the rest obtained from reference TRBV5-1 and TRBJ2-2, is as follows: KAGVTQTPRYLIKTRGQQVTLSCSPISGHRSVSWYQQTPGQGLQFLFEYFSETQRNKGNFPGRFSGRQFSNSRSEMNVSTLELGDSALYLCASSLLQVTGELFFGEGSRLTVL.